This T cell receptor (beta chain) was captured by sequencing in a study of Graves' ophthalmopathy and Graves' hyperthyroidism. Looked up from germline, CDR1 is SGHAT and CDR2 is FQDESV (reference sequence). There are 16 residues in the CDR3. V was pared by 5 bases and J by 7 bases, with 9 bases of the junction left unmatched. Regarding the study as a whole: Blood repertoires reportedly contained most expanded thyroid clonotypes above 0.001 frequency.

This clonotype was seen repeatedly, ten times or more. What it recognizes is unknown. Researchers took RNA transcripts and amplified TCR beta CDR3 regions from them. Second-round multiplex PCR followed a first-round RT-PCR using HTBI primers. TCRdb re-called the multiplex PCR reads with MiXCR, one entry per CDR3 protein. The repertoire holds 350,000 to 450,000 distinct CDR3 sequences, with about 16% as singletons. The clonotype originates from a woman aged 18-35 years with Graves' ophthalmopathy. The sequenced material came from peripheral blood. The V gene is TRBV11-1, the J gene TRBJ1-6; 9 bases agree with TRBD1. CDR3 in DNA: TGTGCCAGCAGCCTCGGGACAGGGCGAACCAATTCACCCCTCCACTTT. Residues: CASSLGTGRTNSPLHF. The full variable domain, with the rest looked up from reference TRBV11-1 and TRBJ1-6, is EAEVAQSPRYKITEKSQAVAFWCDPISGHATLYWYRQILGQGPELLVQFQDESVVDDSQLPKDRFSAERLKGVDSTLKIQPAELGDSAMYLCASSLGTGRTNSPLHFGNGTRLTVT.